The 30 T cell receptor beta chains below come from one sample, sequenced in a study of blood T cell repertoires in COVID-19. Clones were sequenced by immunoSEQ multiplex PCR, and TCRdb holds only the in-frame ones, with some missing. The table has approximately 50,000 clones, roughly 86% seen once. Sequencing input: peripheral blood. The receptors derive from a human donor in a cohort sampled during active COVID-19.

The chain links TRBV24-1 to TRBJ1-2, with 8 bases matching TRBD1. The J segment lost 7 bases and the V segment lost 4 bases, leaving 7 bases of the junction unmatched. Germline CDR1 and CDR2: KGHDR and SFDVKD. The CDR3 is 14 residues long. The CDR3 sequence is CATSDATGVGGYTF. The CDR3 DNA reads as TGTGCCACCAGTGACGCGACAGGGGTGGGTGGCTACACCTTC.

This sequence joins TRBV10-1 and TRBJ2-2; D is possibly TRBD2 (7 bases). CDR3 length: 14 amino acids. Germline CDR1 reads WNHNN; CDR2 reads SYGVQD (reference sequence). Trimming pared 5 bases from V and 5 bases from J, leaving 12 bases between. CDR3 loop: CASSRGAGTGELFF. The CDR3 nucleotides read TGCGCCAGCAGTCGGGGGGCAGGAACCGGGGAGCTGTTTTTT.

The chain is built from TRBV5-1 and TRBJ2-1; possible D gene TRBD2, 5 bases. The CDR3 consists of 14 residues. V dropped 2 bases and J dropped 2 bases, with 8 bases sitting between them. Germline V lookup: CDR1 SGHRS, CDR2 YFSETQ. The CDR3 loop reads CASSFSGAYNEQFF. The DNA of the CDR3 is TGCGCCAGCAGCTTCAGCGGAGCCTACAATGAGCAGTTCTTC.

The chain recombines TRBV7-2 with TRBJ2-2; 9 bases align to TRBD2. Germline CDR1 and CDR2: SGHTA and FQGNSA. The CDR3 is 17 residues long. Unmatched junction bases numbered 8, after V lost 5 bases and J lost 1 base. CDR3 DNA sequence: TGTGCCAGCAGCGGGGCGGGAGGGCCTCGGAACACCGGGGAGCTGTTTTTT. As protein: CASSGAGGPRNTGELFF.

In DNA, the CDR3 is TGTGCCAGCAGTCCCGACAGGCCCTACACCTTC. Its translation is CASSPDRPYTF. This chain joins TRBV6-6 and TRBJ1-2; D possibly corresponds to TRBD1 (6 bases). The CDR3 is 11 residues long. V shed 5 bases and J shed 10 bases, with 11 bases lying between them. Germline assignment: CDR1 MNHNY and CDR2 SVGAGI (reference sequence).

The rearrangement uses TRBV4-2 and TRBJ2-1; 8 bases align to TRBD1. Germline CDR1 and CDR2: LGHNA and YNFKEQ. The length of the CDR3 is 16 residues. Trimming cost V 0 bases and J 5 bases; bases outside gene matches: 6. In DNA form, the CDR3 reads TGTGCCAGCAGCCAAGAGTGGAGACAGGGGAACAATGAGCAGTTCTTC. It encodes CASSQEWRQGNNEQFF.

V and J are TRBV6-2 or TRBV6-3 and TRBJ1-2; 10 bases fit TRBD1. The CDR3 loop spans 15 amino acids. With 4 bases clipped from V and 4 bases from J, the junction kept 6 bases outside the gene matches. Germline CDR1 MNHEY, CDR2 SVGEGT. CDR3 in DNA: TGTGCCAGCAGTTCCAGGGACAGGGGAACCTATGGCTACACCTTC. Translated, it gives CASSSRDRGTYGYTF.

This chain links TRBV7-2 with TRBJ2-1; TRBD2 matches at 9 bases. V gave up 4 bases and J gave up 6 bases; unmatched junction bases: 4. There are 14 residues in the CDR3. Per germline, CDR1 SGHTA and CDR2 FQGNSA. The chain's CDR3 is CASSSLGLANEQFF. CDR3 DNA: TGTGCCAGCAGCTCCCTGGGACTAGCCAATGAGCAGTTCTTC.

This clone was seen just once. The chain has TRBV6-2 or TRBV6-3 and TRBJ2-2; D perhaps matches TRBD2 (6 bases). This CDR3 has 19 residues. Trimming took 1 base from V and 0 from J, leaving 18 bases between them. The germline V gene encodes CDR1 MNHEY and CDR2 SVGEGT. In nucleotides, the CDR3 is TGTGCCAGCAGTTACTTCCCCGGGAGAAAGGCCCCGAACACCGGGGAGCTGTTTTTT. Translation gives CASSYFPGRKAPNTGELFF.

The rearrangement links TRBV18 to TRBJ2-7; TRBD1 aligns across 7 bases. CDR1 and CDR2 from the germline V gene are KGHSH and LQKENI. The CDR3 has 15 amino acids. V dropped 6 bases and J dropped 1; count of bases not matched to a gene: 9. CDR3 coding DNA: TGTGCCAGCTCTCACGGACAGGTATCGTCCTACGAGCAGTACTTC. Residues: CASSHGQVSSYEQYF.

In DNA, the CDR3 is TGCGCCAGCAGGGGTGACAGGCCAACTAATGAAAAACTGTTTTTT. This gives the protein CASRGDRPTNEKLFF. The chain uses TRBV5-1 and TRBJ1-4; D might be TRBD1 (6 bases). The CDR3 has 15 amino acids. The V end lost 5 bases, the J end lost 0 bases, and 11 bases lay between the germline ends. CDR1 is SGHRS, CDR2 YFSETQ, per germline.

The chain joins TRBV27 to TRBJ2-2; the match to TRBD1 covers 9 bases. The trim removed 6 bases at V and 4 bases at J, leaving 9 bases unmatched. There are 16 residues in the CDR3. Germline V gives CDR1 MNHEY, CDR2 SMNVEV (reference sequence). The CDR3 nucleotides are TGTGCCAGCAGCCACAACAGGGGGCTTAGCACCGGGGAGCTGTTTTTT. Protein product: CASSHNRGLSTGELFF.

V and J are TRBV30 and TRBJ2-7; 10 bases line up with TRBD1. Germline CDR1 GTSNPN, CDR2 SVGIG (reference sequence). With 3 bases clipped from V and 2 bases from J, the junction kept 1 base outside the gene matches. CDR3 length equals 13 residues. CDR3 coding DNA: TGTGCCTGGAGGGACAGGGGGACCTACGAGCAGTACTTC. Amino acid sequence: CAWRDRGTYEQYF.

The chain uses TRBV19 and TRBJ2-1, with D perhaps TRBD2 (6 bases). The CDR3 is made up of 13 amino acids. Germline lookup yields CDR1 LNHDA and CDR2 SQIVND (reference sequence). Trimming pared 8 bases from V and 0 bases from J, leaving 8 bases between. Written as DNA, the CDR3 is TGTGCCAGTCAGGGAGGCTCCTACAATGAGCAGTTCTTC. Translated: CASQGGSYNEQFF.

This chain connects TRBV25-1 to TRBJ1-2; 8 bases agree with TRBD1. V lost 1 base to trimming and J lost 8 bases; unmatched junction nucleotides: 9. The CDR3 covers 15 residues. Germline CDR1 reads MGHDK; CDR2 reads SYGVNS. In DNA, the CDR3 is TGTGCCAGCAGTGAATGGCCAGCGGACAGGGCCGGCTACACCTTC. This codes for CASSEWPADRAGYTF.

In nucleotides, the CDR3 is TGCGCCAGCAGCCAGGCCCCGGGAAACTATGGCTACACCTTC. It translates to CASSQAPGNYGYTF. This chain links TRBV4-1 with TRBJ1-2; D is ambiguous. CDR3 length equals 14 residues. V lost 3 bases to trimming and J lost 2 bases, with 10 bases between them. Per germline, CDR1 MGHRA and CDR2 YSYEKL.

This clone has only a few counts. The rearrangement uses TRBV6-5 and TRBJ1-6; D ambiguous. The CDR3 extends over 13 amino acids. The germline V gene has CDR1 MNHEY and CDR2 SVGAGI. Trimming stripped 6 bases from V and 10 bases from J, with 13 bases between. The CDR3 loop is CASSPVNGSPLHF. The CDR3 bases are TGTGCCAGCAGCCCCGTCAACGGGTCACCCCTCCACTTT.

The chain has TRBV20-1 and TRBJ2-3; a possible D gene is TRBD2 (7 bases). CDR3 length: 14 residues. The V end lost 3 bases, the J end lost 3 bases, and 13 bases lay between the germline ends. CDR1 is DFQATT and CDR2 is SNEGSKA in the germline V gene (reference sequence). The DNA for the CDR3 is TGCAGTGCTAGTGATCGGGGGGCTACAGATACGCAGTATTTT. Protein product: CSASDRGATDTQYF.

J is TRBJ1-1 and V is TRBV7-9; D is unclear. Trimming pared 5 bases from V and 1 base from J, leaving 17 bases between. Germline V gene lookup returns CDR1 SEHNR and CDR2 FQNEAQ (reference sequence). CDR3 length: 16 amino acids. DNA of the CDR3: TGTGCCAGCAGCCCCGTGGTCGGACTGCAGAACACTGAAGCTTTCTTT. The encoded protein is CASSPVVGLQNTEAFF.

This chain uses TRBV3-1 (or the pseudogene TRBV3-2) with TRBJ1-1; D is ambiguous. Germline CDR1 and CDR2: LGHDT and YNNKEL (reference sequence). CDR3 length: 13 residues. The V end was cut by 2 bases, the J end by 4 bases, with 8 bases between. The CDR3 DNA is TGTGCCAGCAGCCAACCGACGGGCACTGAAGCTTTCTTT. This codes for CASSQPTGTEAFF.

This clone was observed a handful of times. The chain joins TRBV6-6 to TRBJ1-5; 8 bases map to TRBD1. The V gene's germline CDR1 is MNHNY and CDR2 SVGAGI (reference sequence). Trimming removed 6 bases from V and 7 bases from J; junction bases left unmatched: 8. The CDR3 is 14 residues long. CDR3 coding DNA: TGTGCCAGCAGGGAGACAGGGGCGAGGCAGCCCCAGCATTTT. This gives the protein CASRETGARQPQHF.

The J gene is TRBJ2-2, the V gene TRBV5-5; a weak D match, TRBD1 (6 bases). CDR3 length: 13 amino acids. Germline V CDR1 and CDR2: SGHKS, YYEKEE (reference sequence). Trimming took off 5 bases at V and 4 bases at J, with 9 bases between the two ends. The CDR3 region is CASSRGGTGELFF. The CDR3 coding sequence is TGTGCCAGCAGTCGAGGGGGCACCGGGGAGCTGTTTTTT.

V is TRBV5-4 and J is TRBJ1-5; possible D gene TRBD1, 5 bases. The CDR3 covers 13 residues. Per germline, CDR1 SGHNT and CDR2 YYREEE (reference sequence). Trimming removed 5 bases from V and 5 bases from J, with 11 bases in between. CDR3 in DNA: TGTGCCAGCAGTCTGGCAGGGCATCAGCCCCAGCATTTT. It is translated as CASSLAGHQPQHF.

V and J are TRBV6-5 and TRBJ1-1; maybe TRBD1 (5 bases). The ends were cut back, 7 bases at V and 7 bases at J, with 16 bases in the middle. This CDR3 has 13 residues. Germline V gives CDR1 MNHEY, CDR2 SVGAGI. The CDR3 spells CASIGAEGDEAFF. The CDR3 DNA sequence: TGTGCCAGCATTGGGGCAGAAGGAGATGAAGCTTTCTTT.

The CDR3 DNA follows: TGTGCCAGCAGCCTAACGACTAGCGGGTTTAGCACAGATACGCAGTATTTT. Protein product: CASSLTTSGFSTDTQYF. This sequence joins TRBV7-9 and TRBJ2-3, with 10 bases aligning to TRBD2. Germline assignment: CDR1 SEHNR and CDR2 FQNEAQ (reference sequence). The CDR3 is 17 amino acids. J was trimmed by 0 bases and V by 5 bases; bases with no gene match: 8.

This clone appeared once. The J gene is TRBJ1-4, the V gene TRBV10-3, with 9 bases fitting TRBD1. Losses at the gene ends were 3 bases for V and 4 bases for J; bases not matched to a gene: 6. Germline V lookup: CDR1 ENHRY, CDR2 SYGVKD. CDR3 length: 16 amino acids. CDR3: CAISESLGQGNEKLFF. DNA of the CDR3: TGTGCCATCAGTGAAAGCCTGGGACAGGGTAATGAAAAACTGTTTTTT.

This chain uses TRBV2 with TRBJ2-7, with D tentatively TRBD1 (5 bases). This CDR3 has 14 amino acids. The V and J ends lost 3 bases and 4 bases respectively, with 13 bases between them. Germline V gene lookup returns CDR1 SNHLY and CDR2 FYNNEI. The CDR3 DNA is TGTGCCAGCAGTGACCGACAGAAACCTTACGAGCAGTACTTC. Translating gives CASSDRQKPYEQYF.

The chain has TRBV7-8 and TRBJ2-5; a possible D gene is TRBD1 (6 bases). Germline V gives CDR1 SGHVS, CDR2 FQNEAQ. Trimming left V 4 bases short and J 2 bases short, with 23 bases between. CDR3 length: 18 amino acids. The CDR3, as DNA: TGTGCCAGCAGCTCCGTCCTGGCAGGGGCCGCACTGCAAGAGACCCAGTACTTC. As protein: CASSSVLAGAALQETQYF. The variable domain in full, with the rest retrieved from reference TRBV7-8 and TRBJ2-5, is GAGVSQSPRYKVAKRGQDVALRCDPISGHVSLFWYQQALGQGPEFLTYFQNEAQLDKSGLPSDRFFAERPEGSVSTLKIQRTQQEDSAVYLCASSSVLAGAALQETQYFGPGTRLLVL.

This chain uses TRBV11-2 with TRBJ2-1; no firm D call. V was trimmed by 0 bases and J by 5 bases, leaving 5 bases between them. There are 13 residues in the CDR3. The germline V gene has CDR1 SGHAT and CDR2 FQNNGV. CDR3 nucleotides: TGTGCCAGCAGCTTAGAACTGAACAATGAGCAGTTCTTC. As protein: CASSLELNNEQFF.

The V call is TRBV2, the J call TRBJ1-1; D is ambiguous. The germline V gene has CDR1 SNHLY and CDR2 FYNNEI. The CDR3 loop spans 14 amino acids. V lost 6 bases and J lost 1, with 12 bases in between. Here the CDR3 reads CASSPTYQNTEAFF. The CDR3 region has the DNA TGTGCCAGCAGCCCTACCTATCAGAACACTGAAGCTTTCTTT.